A single T cell receptor beta chain is shown here with its context. Its cognate antigen has yet to be identified. No qualities accompany the bases; no much larger clone lies one base away. V is reduced by 3 bases and J by 12 bases, leaving a spacing of 16 bases between them. The CDR3 runs 13 amino acids, cysteine and phenylalanine included. Only the CDR3 part of the read is kept: 39 bases, read in frame from the first base. The germline V gene supplies CDR1 SGHRS and CDR2 YFSETQ. The donors were healthy, HIV-negative adults with no recently reported acute infections or vaccinations. Every donor was a Caucasian adult living in Nashville, Tennessee, USA. CD4+ T cells were enriched through magnetic negative selection, after which naive cells were positively selected on CD45RA and the remaining negative fraction served as the memory subset. After blood collection by leukapheresis, PBMCs were isolated using Ficoll-Histopaque density gradient centrifugation and then cryopreserved in the vapor phase of liquid nitrogen. Analytical flow cytometry was used to check the purity and quantity of every magnetically sorted T cell population. Genomic DNA was isolated from each sorted fraction and quantified by UV absorbance on a Nanodrop 2000c.

This sample is drawn from a study of shared clonotypes between healthy human individuals (dated by TCRdb to between 2020 and 2021). At the level of the whole study: A couple of women and three men aged 18 to 49 years were included in the cohort. For each donor, CD4 naive and CD4 memory were each given three plates, CD8 naive was given two plates, and CD8 memory was given one plate. Blood TCR repertoires of four to six healthy adults were deeply sequenced to estimate repertoire size and the extent of clonotype sharing between individuals. Different laboratories and diverse techniques were used to prepare libraries and sequence TCR repertoires, to increase sequencing depth and limit assay-specific biases. Leukapheresis yielded between about 0.9 and 10 billion PBMCs per donor.

TCR CDR3 regions were amplified from genomic DNA by multiplex PCR using the deep immunoSEQ assay. Extracted genomic DNA from each cell subset was spread evenly across all wells of several immunoSEQ 96-well plates, with each plate serving as a replicate. For sorted subsets, 200 to 250 ng genomic DNA, equal to tens of thousands of T cell genomes, was loaded into each replicate PCR. The purified libraries were quantified using a Qubit 3.0 fluorometer, sized with a Bioanalyzer 2100, and then quantified again using the KAPA Library Quantification kit. A separate single-read 150-cycle Illumina NextSeq 550 flow cell was used to sequence each immunoSEQ 96-well plate. The study's own analysis went as follows. Because only junctional sequences without quality scores were contained in the immunoSEQ output, filtering matching that applied to full-length reads could not be performed. Sequences were annotated with PyIR, a Python wrapper for IgBLAST v1.9, and V/J genes and CDR3 were assigned using IMGT germline references. Reads with weak V/J assignments (E-value above 1e-6), missing CDR3, stop codons, out-of-frame junctions, or ambiguous translated residues were removed. V3J clonotypes were defined by identical inferred V gene, J gene, and CDR3 amino acid sequence. Percentage overlap between repertoires was computed as shared unique clonotypes divided by the size of the smaller repertoire. Richness of each repertoire was evaluated using RTK rarefaction, the Chao1 estimator, and Recon v2.1 estimates of unobserved clonotypes. For all TCRbeta clonotypes obtained by the gDNA method from several donors, generation probabilities were computed with OLGA. TCRdb's version of the immuneACCESS table is confined to in-frame rearrangements and falls short of the full clone set. An unresolved V gene accounts for under half of the shortfall where checked; the remainder is of unknown origin. For V, J and clone size, that table is used; D and trimming come from the DNA. The sample table shows about 600,000 clones, and roughly 97% are seen once. The top ten clonotypes cover 0.055% to 0.07% of the sample.

Findings and caveats that apply to the study as a whole: Larger estimated clonotype richness was generally found for naive subsets than for memory subsets. Based on pairwise subsampling, the degree of clonotype sharing among donors was expected to be affected by sequencing depth. Even with the large sequencing depth, rarefaction of the sorted-subset datasets indicated that sequencing was incomplete. When four donors were compared, the shared fraction of clonotypes was about 5.4% for naive CD4, 3.5% to 4% for naive CD8, more than 2% for memory CD4, and 0.35% to 0.4% for memory CD8. Because the study included a small number of donors, the genetic and exposure-history diversity represented was limited. Sampling was restricted to blood, and TCR repertoires in tissues likely differ from the TCR repertoires found in blood. Compared with non-shared clonotypes, the clonotypes found in all four sorted-subset donors had higher generation probabilities.

The sequence links TRBV5-1 to TRBJ2-1; D gene: possibly TRBD1, on 7 matching bases. The material sequenced was naive CD4+ T cells sorted from blood. The sample's cell subset or site label, in plain terms: CD45RA+ positively selected. The sequence derives from a woman in her twenties or thirties in good health. The bases are TGCGCCAGCAGCTCCCCGCCCCAGGGGGGGCAGTTCTTC. It translates as CASSSPPQGGQFF. This CDR3, with the reference TRBV5-1 and TRBJ2-1 proteins standing in past its ends, gives the full variable domain KAGVTQTPRYLIKTRGQQVTLSCSPISGHRSVSWYQQTPGQGLQFLFEYFSETQRNKGNFPGRFSGRQFSNSRSEMNVSTLELGDSALYLCASSSPPQGGQFFGPGTRLTVL.